The clone carrying this T cell receptor beta chain has only a few counts. This CDR3 has 14 residues. CDR1 and CDR2 (germline): MNHEY, SVGAGI. V dropped 0 bases and J dropped 8 bases, with 10 bases sitting between them. These data belong to a study of beta chain features in type 1 diabetes. Expressed TCRB transcripts were sequenced because the isolated RNA had all been reverse transcribed beforehand. Assay: immunoSEQ multiplex PCR; the TCRdb copy retains only in-frame clones and omits some. The table records roughly 400,000 clones, approximately 15% of them present only once. The sample was naive CD4+ T cells from blood. The source of this sequence is a man between 25 and 39 years old in good health. This chain uses TRBV6-5 with TRBJ1-4, with D perhaps matching TRBD1 (5 bases). DNA of the CDR3: TGTGCCAGCAGTTACTCGGGGACCCGGGAAAAACTGTTTTTT. Protein: CASSYSGTREKLFF.